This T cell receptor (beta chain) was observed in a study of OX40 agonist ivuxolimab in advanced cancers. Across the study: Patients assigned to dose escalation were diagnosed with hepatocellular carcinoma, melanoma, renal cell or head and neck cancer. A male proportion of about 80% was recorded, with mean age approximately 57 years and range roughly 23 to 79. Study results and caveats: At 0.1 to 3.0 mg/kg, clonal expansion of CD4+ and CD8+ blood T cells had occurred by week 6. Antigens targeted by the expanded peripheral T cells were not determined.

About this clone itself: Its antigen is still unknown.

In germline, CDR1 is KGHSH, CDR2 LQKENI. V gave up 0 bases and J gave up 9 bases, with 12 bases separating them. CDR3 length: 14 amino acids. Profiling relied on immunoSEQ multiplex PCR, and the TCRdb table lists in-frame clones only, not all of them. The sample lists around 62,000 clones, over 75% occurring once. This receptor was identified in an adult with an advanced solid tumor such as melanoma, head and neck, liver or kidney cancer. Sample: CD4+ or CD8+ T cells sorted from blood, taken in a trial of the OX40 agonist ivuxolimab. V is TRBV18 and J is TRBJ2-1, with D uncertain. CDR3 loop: CASSPPSHLSEQFF. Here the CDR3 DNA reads TGTGCCAGCTCACCACCGTCACACCTCAGTGAGCAGTTCTTC.